Sequencing of this T cell receptor (beta chain) was carried out in a study of neurological immune-mediated disorders. Study context: Of the approximately 34 patients with multiple sclerosis, about 30 had relapsing-remitting MS, whereas the remaining 3 had secondary progressive MS. Study results and limitations: Subjects shared no identical expanded-clone CDR3 amino acid sequences, suggesting private TCR-beta repertoires in all groups.

There are 14 residues in the CDR3. Losses at the gene ends were 4 bases for V and 6 bases for J; bases not matched to a gene: 5. Unsorted libraries were generated from 2 million PBMCs. These cells had been stored in RNAlater at -80 C. Every sequencing run gave over 160 million TCR-beta sequences, taken from 15-18 subjects. MiXCR was run by TCRdb on the 5' RACE reads, yielding one entry per CDR3 protein. The data show 100,000 or so distinct CDR3 sequences, 3.5% to 4% seen once. This clonotype has ten or more counts. Its antigen is currently unknown. The sample was PBMCs. The chain employs TRBV12-3 or TRBV12-4 and TRBJ2-7; TRBD2 matches 11 bases. The sequence derives from a young woman with multiple sclerosis. The chain's CDR3 is CASSSTSGSTEQYF. The CDR3 DNA reads TGTGCCAGCAGTTCCACTAGCGGGAGTACCGAGCAGTACTTC.